This is a list of T cell receptor beta chains from one sample in a study of CD8+ T cells in alopecia areata. TCRdb's copy holds only in-frame clones and misses some; the assay was immunoSEQ multiplex PCR. Here the sample spans about 200,000 clones, roughly 50% being singletons. Sequences were obtained from CD8+ T cells sorted from blood. The receptor source for this set is a human donor in good health. The CDR3 runs from the conserved cysteine through the conserved F or W.

>TRBJ2-2|TRBV13
CASSLRTNTGELFF
>TRBJ2-3|TRBV2
CASSEGGLSSDTQYF
>TRBJ1-2|TRBV4-1
CASSQGDTYFGDTF
>TRBJ2-2|TRBV29-1
CSVDSVGELFF
>TRBJ2-7|TRBV4-1
CASSQLTSGSYEQYF
>TRBJ2-7|TRBV6-6
CASSFRDRASYEQYF
>TRBJ2-4|TRBV7-9
CASSNGQGGNIQYF
>TRBJ2-1|TRBV29-1
CSVGPTSTVPGHNEQFF
>TRBJ1-1|TRBV9
CASSVEGRGWSEAFF
>TRBJ1-5|TRBV4-1
CASSLKPGQGILRQPQHF
>TRBJ2-3|TRBV5-1
CASSPRGSSTDTQYF
>TRBJ2-2|TRBV29-1
CSVEGLADSGELFF
>TRBJ2-1|TRBV15
CATSRRRGVDINNEQFF
>TRBJ1-2|TRBV5-1
CASSSTTGGADYGYTF
>TRBJ1-2|TRBV2
CATQGIANYGYTF
>TRBJ1-2|TRBV15
CATSRGPSGQGGYGYTF
>TRBJ1-1|TRBV27
CASGVGATEAFF
>TRBJ2-7|TRBV19
CASSSARASEQYF
>TRBJ2-5|TRBV19
CASSWSVGPPETQYF
>TRBJ2-3|TRBV29-1
CSVEGASGGALDTQYF
>TRBJ2-7|TRBV19
CASSLIGSQASYEQYF
>TRBJ2-4|TRBV23-1
CASSQGASAKNIQYF
>TRBJ2-2|TRBV7-8
CASSLGDRGELFF
>TRBJ1-1|TRBV11-2
CASSSDVVGAFF
>TRBJ1-2|TRBV7-9
CASTRAVNYGYTF
>TRBJ2-6|TRBV7-3
CASSPYGDRVSGANVLTF
>TRBJ2-3|TRBV9
CASSAPDRDGTDTQYF
>TRBJ2-1|TRBV27
CASSIGATGNEQFF
>TRBJ2-1|TRBV6-5
CASSPSGGINNEQFF
>TRBJ2-1|TRBV6-5
CASKGLAGSGGEQFF
>TRBJ1-5|TRBV2
CASTHSDGQPQHF
>TRBJ1-2|TRBV9
CASSGSMEGYTF
>TRBJ2-5|TRBV28
CASSLGVEAETQYF
>TRBJ2-7|TRBV15
CATSRDRGTDYEQYF
>TRBJ2-7|TRBV2
CASLGASYEQYF
>TRBJ1-2|TRBV29-1
CSVERDGPYYGYTF
>TRBJ1-2|TRBV9
CASSADRDSNYGYTF
>TRBJ1-6|TRBV27
CASTGNLGSPLHF
>TRBJ2-1|TRBV7-9
CASSLWGLAYNEQFF
>TRBJ1-6|TRBV7-9
CASSGQAHSPLHF
>TRBJ1-6|TRBV5-1
CASSSLGTGPNSPLHF
>TRBJ1-5|TRBV27
CASKTLESNQPQHF
>TRBJ1-5|TRBV15
CATSRGDNQPQHF
>TRBJ2-1|TRBV13
CASSSRDTSYNEQFF
>TRBJ1-2|TRBV29-1
CSVESGELYGYTF